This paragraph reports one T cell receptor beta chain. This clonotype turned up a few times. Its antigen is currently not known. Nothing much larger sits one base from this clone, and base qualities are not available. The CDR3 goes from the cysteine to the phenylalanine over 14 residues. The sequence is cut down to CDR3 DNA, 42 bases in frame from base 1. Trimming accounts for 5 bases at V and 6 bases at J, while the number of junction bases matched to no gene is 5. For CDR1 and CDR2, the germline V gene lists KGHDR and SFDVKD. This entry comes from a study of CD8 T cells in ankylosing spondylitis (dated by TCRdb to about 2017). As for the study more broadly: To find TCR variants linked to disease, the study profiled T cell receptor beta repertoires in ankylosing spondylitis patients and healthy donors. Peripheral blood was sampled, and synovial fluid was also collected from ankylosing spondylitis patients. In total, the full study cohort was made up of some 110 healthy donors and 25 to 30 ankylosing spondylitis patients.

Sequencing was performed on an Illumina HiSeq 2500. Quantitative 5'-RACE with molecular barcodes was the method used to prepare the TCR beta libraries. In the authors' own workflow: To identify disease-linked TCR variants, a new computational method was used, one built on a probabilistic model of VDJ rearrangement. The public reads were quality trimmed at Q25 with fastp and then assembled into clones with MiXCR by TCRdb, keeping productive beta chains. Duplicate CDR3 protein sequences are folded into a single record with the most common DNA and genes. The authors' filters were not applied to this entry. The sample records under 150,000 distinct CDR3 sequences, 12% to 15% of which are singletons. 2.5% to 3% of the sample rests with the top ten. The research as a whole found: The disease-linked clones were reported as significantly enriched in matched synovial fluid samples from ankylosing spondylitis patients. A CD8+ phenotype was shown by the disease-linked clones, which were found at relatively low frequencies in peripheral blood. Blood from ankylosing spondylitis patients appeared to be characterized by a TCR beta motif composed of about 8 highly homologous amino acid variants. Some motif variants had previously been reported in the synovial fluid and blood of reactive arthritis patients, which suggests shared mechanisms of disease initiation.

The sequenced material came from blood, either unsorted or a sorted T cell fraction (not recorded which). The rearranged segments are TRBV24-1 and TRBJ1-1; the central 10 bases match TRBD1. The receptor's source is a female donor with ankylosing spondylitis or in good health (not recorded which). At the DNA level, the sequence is TGTGCCACCAGTGCCGGGACAGGGGTGTCTGAAGCTTTCTTT. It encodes CATSAGTGVSEAFF.